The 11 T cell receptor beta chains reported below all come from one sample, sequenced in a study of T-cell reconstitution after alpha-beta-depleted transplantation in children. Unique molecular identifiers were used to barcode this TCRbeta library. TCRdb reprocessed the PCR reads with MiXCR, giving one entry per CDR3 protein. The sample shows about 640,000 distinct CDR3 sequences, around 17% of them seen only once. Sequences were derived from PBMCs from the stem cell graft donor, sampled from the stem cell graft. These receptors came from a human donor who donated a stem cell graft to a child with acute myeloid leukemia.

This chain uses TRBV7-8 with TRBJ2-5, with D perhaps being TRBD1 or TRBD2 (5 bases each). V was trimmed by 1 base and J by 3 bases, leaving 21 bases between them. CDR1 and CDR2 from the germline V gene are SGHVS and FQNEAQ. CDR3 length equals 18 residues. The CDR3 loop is CASSLVGDQSFSEETQYF. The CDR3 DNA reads TGTGCCAGCAGCTTAGTGGGGGATCAGTCGTTCTCGGAAGAGACCCAGTACTTC.

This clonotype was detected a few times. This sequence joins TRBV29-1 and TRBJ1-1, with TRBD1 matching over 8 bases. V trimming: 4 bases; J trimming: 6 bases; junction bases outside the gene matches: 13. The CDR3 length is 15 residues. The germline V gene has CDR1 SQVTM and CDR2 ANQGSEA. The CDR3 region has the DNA TGCAGCGTTGTTGGCAGGGGGCGTGGGGCCGCTGAAGCTTTCTTT. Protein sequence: CSVVGRGRGAAEAFF. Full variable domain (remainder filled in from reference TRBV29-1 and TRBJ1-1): SAVISQKPSRDICQRGTSLTIQCQVDSQVTMMFWYRQQPGQSLTLIATANQGSEATYESGFVIDKFPISRPNLTFSTLTVSNMSPEDSSIYLCSVVGRGRGAAEAFFGQGTRLTVV.

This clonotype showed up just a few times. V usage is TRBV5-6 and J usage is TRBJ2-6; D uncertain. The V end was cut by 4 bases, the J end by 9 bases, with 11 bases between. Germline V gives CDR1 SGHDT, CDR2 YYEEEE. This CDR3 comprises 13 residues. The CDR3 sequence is CASSPGLGNVLTF. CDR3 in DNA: TGTGCCAGCAGCCCCGGCTTAGGCAACGTCCTGACTTTC. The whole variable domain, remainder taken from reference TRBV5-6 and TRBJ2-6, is DAGVTQSPTHLIKTRGQQVTLRCSPKSGHDTVSWYQQALGQGPQFIFQYYEEEERQRGNFPDRFSGHQFPNYSSELNVNALLLGDSALYLCASSPGLGNVLTFGAGSRLTVL.

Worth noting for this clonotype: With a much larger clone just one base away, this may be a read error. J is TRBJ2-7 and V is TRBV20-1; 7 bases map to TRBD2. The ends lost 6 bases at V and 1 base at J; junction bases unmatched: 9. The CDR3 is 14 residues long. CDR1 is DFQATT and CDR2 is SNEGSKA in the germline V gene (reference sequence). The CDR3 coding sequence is TGCAGTGCAACACTAGCGTGGGTTTCCTACGAGCAGTACTTC. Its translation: CSATLAWVSYEQYF.

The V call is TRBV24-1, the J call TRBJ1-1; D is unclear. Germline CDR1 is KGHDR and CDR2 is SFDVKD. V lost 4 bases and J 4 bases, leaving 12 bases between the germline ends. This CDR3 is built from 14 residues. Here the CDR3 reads CATSEPRKGTEAFF. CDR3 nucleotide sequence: TGTGCCACCAGTGAGCCCAGGAAAGGCACTGAAGCTTTCTTT.

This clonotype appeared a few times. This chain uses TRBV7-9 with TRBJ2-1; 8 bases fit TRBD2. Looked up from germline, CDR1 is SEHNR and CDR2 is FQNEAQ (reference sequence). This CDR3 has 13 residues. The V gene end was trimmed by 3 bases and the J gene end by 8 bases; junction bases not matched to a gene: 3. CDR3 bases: TGTGCCAGCAGCTTTCGGGGGGGCGATGAGCAGTTCTTC. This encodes CASSFRGGDEQFF.

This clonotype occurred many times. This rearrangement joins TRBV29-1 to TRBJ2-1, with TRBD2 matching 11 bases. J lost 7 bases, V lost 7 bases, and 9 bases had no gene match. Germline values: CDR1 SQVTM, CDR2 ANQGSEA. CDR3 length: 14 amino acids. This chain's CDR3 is CSAAVAGGPNEQFF. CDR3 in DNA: TGCAGCGCCGCCGTAGCGGGGGGGCCAAATGAGCAGTTCTTC.

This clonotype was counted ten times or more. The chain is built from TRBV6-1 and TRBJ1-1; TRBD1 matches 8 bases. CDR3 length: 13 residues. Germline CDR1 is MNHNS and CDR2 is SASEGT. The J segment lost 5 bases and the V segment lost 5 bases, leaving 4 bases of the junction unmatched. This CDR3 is CASSTGGLTEAFF. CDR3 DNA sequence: TGTGCCAGCAGTACAGGGGGTCTGACTGAAGCTTTCTTT.

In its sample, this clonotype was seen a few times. The CDR3 sequence is CASSLVEGRYGYTF. Written as DNA, the CDR3 is TGTGCCAGCAGCTTAGTCGAGGGGAGGTACGGCTACACCTTC. The chain couples TRBV7-2 to TRBJ1-2, with a tentative D call TRBD1 (5 bases). V lost 1 base, J lost 8 bases, and 14 bases lay in between. Germline loops: CDR1 SGHTA, CDR2 FQGNSA. There are 14 residues in the CDR3.

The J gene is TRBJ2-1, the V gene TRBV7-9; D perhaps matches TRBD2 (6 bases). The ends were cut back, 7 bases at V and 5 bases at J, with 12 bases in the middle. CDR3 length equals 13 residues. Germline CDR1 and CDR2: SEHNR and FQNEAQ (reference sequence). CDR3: CASTPGRHNEQFF. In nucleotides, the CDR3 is TGTGCCAGCACCCCGGGGAGGCACAATGAGCAGTTCTTC.

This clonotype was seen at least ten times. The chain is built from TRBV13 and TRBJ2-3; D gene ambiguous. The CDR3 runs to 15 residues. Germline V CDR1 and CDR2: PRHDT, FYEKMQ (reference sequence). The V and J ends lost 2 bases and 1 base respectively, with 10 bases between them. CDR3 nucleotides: TGTGCCAGCAGCTTACGGCCTATGGGCACAGATACGCAGTATTTT. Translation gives CASSLRPMGTDTQYF.